The sequence of this T cell receptor (beta chain) was determined in a study of T cell changes during pregnancy in multiple sclerosis. By proportion, this clone is medium-sized. Clones were read by immunoSEQ multiplex PCR, and TCRdb kept only the in-frame ones, dropping some. The sample has about 24,000 clones, roughly 89% seen once; the top ten hold roughly 8%. Germline values: CDR1 SGHDT, CDR2 YYEEEE. The CDR3 contains 15 residues. Trimming took off 0 bases at V and 3 bases at J, with 12 bases between the two ends. This material consisted of CD8+ T cells from peripheral blood mononuclear cells, taken in the first trimester of pregnancy. This clonotype was sampled from a female donor in good health, enrolled as a control in a pregnancy study. The chain employs TRBV5-6 and TRBJ1-1, with D tentatively TRBD1 (5 bases). The DNA for the CDR3 is TGTGCCAGCAGCTTGGAGTCAGGGTCGCACACTGAAGCTTTCTTT. Residues: CASSLESGSHTEAFF.